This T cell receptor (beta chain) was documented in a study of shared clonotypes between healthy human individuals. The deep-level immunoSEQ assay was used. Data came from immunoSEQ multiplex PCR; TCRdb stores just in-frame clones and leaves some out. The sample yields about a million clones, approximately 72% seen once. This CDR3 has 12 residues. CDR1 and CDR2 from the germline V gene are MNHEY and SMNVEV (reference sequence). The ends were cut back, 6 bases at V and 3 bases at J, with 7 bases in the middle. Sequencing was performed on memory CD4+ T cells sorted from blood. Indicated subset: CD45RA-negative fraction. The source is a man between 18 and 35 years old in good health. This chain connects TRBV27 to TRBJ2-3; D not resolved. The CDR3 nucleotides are TGTGCCAGCAGAGATTGGACAGATACGCAGTATTTT. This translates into CASRDWTDTQYF.